A selection of T cell receptor beta chains follows, all from one sample in a study of T cell responses to AZD1222 COVID-19 vaccine. Produced via immunoSEQ multiplex PCR; TCRdb's table is partial and in-frame only. Counted here are 90,000 to 150,000 clones, around 89% occurring once; the ten biggest clones make up about 4%. The sample was peripheral blood, taken 28 days after the second AZD1222 dose. Source of these receptors: an adult who received the AZD1222 COVID-19 vaccine. CDR3s include the opening cysteine and the closing phenylalanine or tryptophan. The order of the fields is D gene, J gene, clone size, V gene, CDR3 protein, CDR3 DNA. D genes are given only for firm matches. Where a row states a size, it is once, few, many or the class of an expanded clone; other rows omit it.

TRBD1	TRBJ2-7	.	TRBV28	CASGRQGYSYEQYF	TGTGCCAGCGGACGACAGGGGTACAGCTACGAGCAGTACTTC
.	TRBJ2-7	.	TRBV7-8	CASSDTTYEQYF	TGTGCCAGCAGCGACACAACCTACGAGCAGTACTTC
.	TRBJ2-2	.	TRBV18	CASSPLVRGYGELFF	TGTGCCAGCTCACCACTTGTCCGTGGGTACGGGGAGCTGTTTTTT
TRBD1	TRBJ1-2	.	TRBV5-8	CASSLILGQGSYGYTF	TGTGCCAGCAGCTTGATCCTCGGACAGGGCTCTTATGGCTACACCTTC
TRBD1	TRBJ2-2	.	TRBV5-8	CANHRDRDFTGELFF	TGTGCCAACCACCGGGACAGGGATTTCACCGGGGAGCTGTTTTTT
.	TRBJ2-2	.	TRBV5-1	CASSSGGTNTGELFF	TGCGCCAGCAGCTCCGGAGGGACAAACACCGGGGAGCTGTTTTTT
.	TRBJ1-1	once	TRBV4-3	CASSRVAGQNTEAFF	TGCGCCAGCAGCCGAGTGGCAGGGCAGAACACTGAAGCTTTCTTT
.	TRBJ1-3	.	TRBV5-6	CASTRPGVGNTIYF	TGTGCCAGCACCCGACCGGGGGTAGGAAACACCATATATTTT
.	TRBJ2-7	.	TRBV20-1	CSAPKSYEQYF	TGCAGTGCGCCGAAATCCTACGAGCAGTACTTC
TRBD1	TRBJ1-1	.	TRBV19	CASRDRDTEAFF	TGTGCCAGCCGGGACAGGGACACTGAAGCTTTCTTT
.	TRBJ2-5	.	TRBV5-1	CASSLEGNGETQYF	TGCGCCAGCAGCTTGGAAGGGAATGGAGAGACCCAGTACTTC
.	TRBJ2-7	.	TRBV20-1	CSASWAGLRDEQYF	TGCAGTGCTAGTTGGGCAGGGCTGAGGGACGAGCAGTACTTC
.	TRBJ1-5	.	TRBV28	CASSPGVQPQHF	TGTGCCAGCAGCCCAGGGGTACAGCCCCAGCATTTT
.	TRBJ1-2	.	TRBV5-1	CASSREMDTYFGYTF	TGCGCCAGCAGCCGAGAAATGGACACATACTTTGGCTACACCTTC
.	TRBJ2-1	.	TRBV7-9	CASSPDIGRNEQFF	TGTGCCAGCAGCCCGGACATCGGTCGCAATGAGCAGTTCTTC
TRBD2	TRBJ2-3	.	TRBV7-3	CASSLVGGTDTQYF	TGTGCCAGCAGCTTAGTGGGAGGGACAGATACGCAGTATTTT
.	TRBJ2-7	few	TRBV29-1	CSVASEGAGEQYF	TGCAGCGTTGCGAGCGAGGGGGCGGGGGAGCAGTACTTC
TRBD1	TRBJ1-3	once	TRBV7-2	CASSLRLLGQGSGNTIYF	TGTGCCAGCAGCTTACGATTATTGGGACAGGGTTCTGGAAACACCATATATTTT
TRBD2	TRBJ2-5	.	TRBV5-1	CASTEAGGPQETQYF	TGCGCCAGCACCGAAGCGGGGGGACCTCAAGAGACCCAGTACTTC
.	TRBJ2-7	.	TRBV29-1	CSVLQAAYEQYF	TGCAGCGTTCTGCAGGCAGCCTACGAGCAGTACTTC
.	TRBJ1-6	.	TRBV27	CATKGPDNSPLHF	TGTGCCACCAAGGGGCCCGATAATTCACCCCTCCACTTT
TRBD2	TRBJ2-1	.	TRBV10-3	CAISGVAGGGNEQFF	TGTGCCATCAGTGGTGTAGCGGGGGGCGGGAATGAGCAGTTCTTC
.	TRBJ1-5	.	TRBV7-8	CASTDVSSNQPQHF	TGTGCCAGCACCGATGTTAGTAGCAATCAGCCCCAGCATTTT
TRBD1	TRBJ1-4	.	TRBV7-2	CASRGGTGVEKLFF	TGTGCCAGCAGAGGGGGGACAGGGGTTGAAAAACTGTTTTTT
.	TRBJ2-7	once	TRBV5-8	CASSLVQGLSVSYEQYF	TGTGCCAGCAGCTTGGTCCAGGGCCTAAGCGTCTCCTACGAGCAGTACTTC
.	TRBJ1-1	.	TRBV4-3	CASSHPGPNTEAFF	TGCGCCAGCAGCCATCCGGGCCCGAACACTGAAGCTTTCTTT
.	TRBJ2-1	.	TRBV3-1/TRBV3-2	CASSQEWRESSYNEQFF	TGTGCCAGCAGCCAAGAGTGGAGGGAGAGCTCCTACAATGAGCAGTTCTTC
.	TRBJ1-1	.	TRBV30	CAWSLSMNTEAFF	TGTGCCTGGAGCCTAAGTATGAACACTGAAGCTTTCTTT